The 14 T cell receptor beta chains given below trace back to one sample, sequenced in a study of blood T cells in healthy people across ages. Next came a second PCR, run for 7 to 11 cycles, which used a sample-barcoded 5' primer along with a J-beta primer mix. Using its own MiXCR run on the 5' RACE reads, TCRdb lists one record per CDR3 protein. The sample consists of fewer than 2,000,000 distinct CDR3 sequences, about 32% of them appearing once. Sequencing used blood. The origin of the receptors is a woman aged 25 to 39 in good health.

In its sample, this clonotype was seen a few times. The chain carries TRBV3-1 and TRBJ2-1, with a possible D match to TRBD1 (7 bases). This CDR3 contains 17 residues. Trimming pared 0 bases from V and 0 bases from J, leaving 12 bases between. Looked up from germline, CDR1 is LGHDT and CDR2 is YNNKEL (reference sequence). Written as DNA, the CDR3 is TGTGCCAGCAGCCAAGATATCAGGGGGGCCTCCTACAATGAGCAGTTCTTC. Translation: CASSQDIRGASYNEQFF.

This clonotype was picked up one time. V and J are TRBV5-1 and TRBJ2-5; tentative D call: TRBD1 (6 bases). The CDR3 spans 18 residues. Trimming removed 0 bases from V and 1 base from J, with 19 bases in between. From germline, CDR1 is SGHRS and CDR2 YFSETQ. CDR3 sequence: CASSLAPTGRGSQETQYF. DNA for the CDR3: TGCGCCAGCAGCTTGGCTCCTACGGGCAGGGGATCCCAAGAGACCCAGTACTTC.

The V and J genes are TRBV12-3 or TRBV12-4 and TRBJ2-1; D is possibly TRBD2 (6 bases). Trimming took off 6 bases at V and 9 bases at J, with 15 bases between the two ends. The CDR3 has 13 amino acids. The CDR3 here is CASSPPRRGEQFF. The CDR3 nucleotides are TGTGCCAGCAGCCCCCCGAGGAGGGGTGAGCAGTTCTTC.

There are a few counts of this clonotype. The chain's CDR3 is CSARLPDGLLGYEQYF. The DNA of the CDR3 is TGCAGTGCTAGGTTACCGGACGGGCTGTTGGGATACGAGCAGTACTTC. The rearrangement uses TRBV20-1 and TRBJ2-7; D not certain. Germline assignment: CDR1 DFQATT and CDR2 SNEGSKA (reference sequence). There are 16 residues in the CDR3. The V end lost 3 bases, the J end lost 4 bases, and 22 bases lay between the germline ends.

This clonotype occurred a few times. This chain connects TRBV20-1 to TRBJ1-4, with unresolved D. CDR1 is DFQATT, CDR2 SNEGSKA, per germline (reference sequence). With 6 bases removed from V and 0 bases from J, the gap between germline ends came to 8 bases. This CDR3 has 13 residues. CDR3 in DNA: TGCAGTGCCCAGGACGCAACTAATGAAAAACTGTTTTTT. Translated: CSAQDATNEKLFF.

This clonotype was seen once. This rearrangement joins TRBV9 to TRBJ1-4; weak D call: TRBD1 (5 bases). Trimming removed 3 bases from V and 8 bases from J, with 8 bases in between. This CDR3 contains 12 residues. Germline V gives CDR1 SGDLS, CDR2 YYNGEE. The CDR3 coding sequence is TGTGCCAGCAGCGGATGGGACGAAAAACTGTTTTTT. Its translation: CASSGWDEKLFF.

This clonotype has more than one count but fewer than ten. J is TRBJ2-7 and V is TRBV30, with TRBD1 as a possible D gene (6 bases). This CDR3 has 12 residues. Germline V gene sequence: CDR1 GTSNPN, CDR2 SVGIG (reference sequence). V lost 0 bases and J lost 7, with 10 bases in between. CDR3: CAWSVRGTEQYF. CDR3 sequence (DNA): TGTGCCTGGAGTGTACGAGGGACAGAGCAGTACTTC.

In this sample, this clonotype turned up a few times. J is TRBJ2-1 and V is TRBV4-1, with 10 bases aligning to TRBD2. After removal of 0 bases from V and 9 bases from J, the junction contained 8 bases not matched to a gene. Looked up from germline, CDR1 is MGHRA and CDR2 is YSYEKL. The CDR3 sequence is 16 residues long. Here the CDR3 DNA reads TGCGCCAGCAGCCAAGATTGGGCTAGCGGGGGTTTTGAGCAGTTCTTC. This encodes CASSQDWASGGFEQFF.

This chain's CDR3 is CSGTDENTEAFF. The CDR3, as DNA: TGCAGTGGGACAGACGAGAACACTGAAGCTTTCTTT. The gene calls are TRBV20-1 and TRBJ1-1; possibly TRBD1 for D (6 bases). The CDR3 runs 12 residues. V lost 7 bases, J lost 1 base, and 10 bases lay in between. Germline values: CDR1 DFQATT, CDR2 SNEGSKA (reference sequence).

This clonotype was seen a handful of times. The genes are TRBV7-8 and TRBJ2-7, with D perhaps TRBD2 (6 bases). Germline-derived CDR1 and CDR2 are SGHVS and FQNEAQ. The CDR3 extends over 15 amino acids. The V and J ends lost 1 base and 2 bases respectively, with 12 bases between them. CDR3 in DNA: TGTGCCAGCAGCTTAGATCTGCGGGAAACCTACGAGCAGTACTTC. This sequence encodes CASSLDLRETYEQYF.

Only a few counts were recorded for this clonotype. CDR3 DNA: TGCAGTGCTAGAATATCGGGGCCCCAAATATTTAGCAATCAGCCCCAGCATTTT. This encodes CSARISGPQIFSNQPQHF. The V and J genes are TRBV20-1 and TRBJ1-5, with a tentative D call TRBD1 (5 bases). CDR1 and CDR2 from the germline V gene are DFQATT and SNEGSKA (reference sequence). Trimming left V 2 bases short and J 0 bases short, with 20 bases between. The CDR3 has 18 amino acids.

This chain uses TRBV4-2 with TRBJ2-1; tentatively, D is TRBD1 or TRBD2 (5 bases each). The germline V gene encodes CDR1 LGHNA and CDR2 YNFKEQ. V lost 4 bases and J 9 bases, leaving 16 bases between the germline ends. The CDR3 has 14 amino acids. The CDR3: CASSPIGDRGEQFF. CDR3 DNA: TGTGCCAGCAGCCCCATTGGGGACCGGGGTGAGCAGTTCTTC.

This rearrangement joins TRBV6-5 to TRBJ2-7; 9 positions agree with TRBD1. The tail of the sequence fits TRBJ2-5 better, so the J call may be wrong. The CDR3 length is 16 residues. CDR1 is MNHEY and CDR2 is SVGAGI in the germline V gene. The CDR3 DNA reads TGTGCCAGCAGTTACGGGAGGACAGGGGATAGGGAGACCCAGTACTTC. Its translation: CASSYGRTGDRETQYF.

This clonotype has only a few counts. The genes are TRBV5-1 and TRBJ2-7; perhaps TRBD1 as D (6 bases). The germline V and J ends were trimmed by 3 bases and 2 bases, with 18 bases remaining between them. The CDR3 contains 16 residues. The V gene's germline CDR1 is SGHRS and CDR2 YFSETQ. The CDR3 coding sequence is TGCGCCAGCAGCTCTAATCCCAGGGGCCAGCCCTACGAGCAGTACTTC. Amino acid sequence: CASSSNPRGQPYEQYF.